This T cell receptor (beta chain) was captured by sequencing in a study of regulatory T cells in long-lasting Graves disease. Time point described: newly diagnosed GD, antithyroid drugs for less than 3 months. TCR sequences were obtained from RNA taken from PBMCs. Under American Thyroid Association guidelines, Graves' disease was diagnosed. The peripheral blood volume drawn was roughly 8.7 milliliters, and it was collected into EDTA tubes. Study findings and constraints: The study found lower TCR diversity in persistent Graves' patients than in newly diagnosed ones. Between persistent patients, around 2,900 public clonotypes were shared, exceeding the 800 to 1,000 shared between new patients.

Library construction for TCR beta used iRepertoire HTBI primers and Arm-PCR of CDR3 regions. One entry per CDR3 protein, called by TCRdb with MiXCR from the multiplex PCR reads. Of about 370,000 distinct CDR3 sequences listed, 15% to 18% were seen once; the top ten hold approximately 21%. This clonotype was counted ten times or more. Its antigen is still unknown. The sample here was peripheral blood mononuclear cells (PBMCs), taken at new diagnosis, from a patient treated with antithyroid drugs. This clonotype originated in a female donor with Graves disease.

DNA for the CDR3: TGTGCCAGCAGCTATTCCCTAGCGGGAGGGGTATACAATGAGCAGTTCTTC. The encoded protein is CASSYSLAGGVYNEQFF. The chain is built from TRBV9 and TRBJ2-1; TRBD2 matches 12 bases. The CDR3 is 17 amino acids. The J segment lost 4 bases and the V segment lost 4 bases, leaving 9 bases of the junction unmatched. Germline V gives CDR1 SGDLS, CDR2 YYNGEE.